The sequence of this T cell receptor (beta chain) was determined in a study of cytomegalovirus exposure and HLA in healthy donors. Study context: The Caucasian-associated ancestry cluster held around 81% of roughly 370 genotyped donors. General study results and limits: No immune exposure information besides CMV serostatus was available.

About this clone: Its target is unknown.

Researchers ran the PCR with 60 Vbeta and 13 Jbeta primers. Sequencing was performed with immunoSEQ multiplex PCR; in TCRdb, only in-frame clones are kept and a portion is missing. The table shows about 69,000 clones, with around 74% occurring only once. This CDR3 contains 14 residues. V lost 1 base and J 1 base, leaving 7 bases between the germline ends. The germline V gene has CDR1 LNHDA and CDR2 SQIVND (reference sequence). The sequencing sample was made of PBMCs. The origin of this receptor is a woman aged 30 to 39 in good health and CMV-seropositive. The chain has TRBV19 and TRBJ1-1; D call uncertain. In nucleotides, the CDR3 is TGTGCCAGTAGTATAGGACGGGAGAACACTGAAGCTTTCTTT. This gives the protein CASSIGRENTEAFF.